This TCR beta chain was identified in a study of T-cell reconstitution after alpha-beta-depleted transplantation in children. During its preparation, the TCRbeta library received unique molecular identifiers. Each CDR3 protein gets one entry after TCRdb re-called the PCR reads with MiXCR. The table has some 640,000 distinct CDR3 sequences, roughly 15% seen once. This CDR3 comprises 20 residues. Trimming at V came to 0 bases and at J to 0 bases, leaving 8 bases not matched to a gene. Germline values: CDR1 DFQATT, CDR2 SNEGSKA (reference sequence). The sample holds a few counts of this clonotype. The V and J genes are TRBV20-1 and TRBJ2-1; TRBD2 agrees at 16 bases. This material consisted of PBMCs from the stem cell graft donor, taken from the stem cell graft. This clonotype was sampled from a human donor who donated a stem cell graft to a child with acute myeloid leukemia. The CDR3 loop reads CSARDTPGTSGGASYNEQFF. DNA of the CDR3: TGCAGTGCTAGAGATACTCCCGGGACTAGCGGGGGGGCCTCCTACAATGAGCAGTTCTTC.